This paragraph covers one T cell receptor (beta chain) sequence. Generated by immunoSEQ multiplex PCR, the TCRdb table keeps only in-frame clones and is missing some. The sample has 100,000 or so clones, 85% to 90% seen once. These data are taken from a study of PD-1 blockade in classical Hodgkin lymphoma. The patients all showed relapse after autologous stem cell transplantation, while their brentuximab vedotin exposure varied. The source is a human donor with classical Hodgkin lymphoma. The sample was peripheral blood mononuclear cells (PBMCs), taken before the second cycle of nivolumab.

CDR3 sequence: CASSLGQGMAMSKNIQYF. As DNA, the CDR3 is TGTGCCAGCTCACTGGGACAGGGAATGGCTATGTCCAAAAACATTCAGTACTTC. This chain joins TRBV18 and TRBJ2-4; 9 bases are a match to TRBD1. V lost 4 bases, J lost 2 bases, and 12 bases stayed unmatched. The CDR3 spans 18 residues. Germline CDR1 reads KGHSH; CDR2 reads LQKENI.